This record concerns one TCR beta chain sequence. This entry belongs to a study of blood T cell repertoires in COVID-19. Background on the study: Material from acute and convalescent COVID-19 was sourced from the United States, Italy and Spain.

The CDR3 spans 13 residues. Trimming took 3 bases from V and 8 from J; bases not matched to a gene: 4. CDR1 and CDR2 from the germline V gene are MDHEN and SYDVKM. Authors' processing steps: Using reference gene primer amplification, nucleated cell counts were estimated. Some clones are missing from TCRdb's copy, which holds only in-frame ones; the method was immunoSEQ multiplex PCR. That table supplies the V and J calls and clone size; D and trimming were determined from the DNA. The data hold under 150,000 clones, with about 79% observed a single time. What was sequenced was peripheral blood. The J gene is TRBJ1-1, the V gene TRBV28; TRBD1 agrees at 9 bases. This clonotype originated in an elderly woman with acute or convalescent COVID-19. The CDR3 DNA is TGTGCCAGCAGTTTGTTGGACAGGGGAGAAGCTTTCTTT. It specifies CASSLLDRGEAFF.